The T cell receptor (beta chain) described here comes from a study of patients and donors after allogeneic stem cell transplantation. TCRdb passed the RT-PCR reads through MiXCR, listing each CDR3 protein once. The sample includes some 880,000 distinct CDR3 sequences, roughly 18% of them seen just once. The CDR3 totals 15 residues. From germline, CDR1 is MNHEY and CDR2 SMNVEV (reference sequence). V was shortened by 6 bases and J by 4 bases, with 18 bases between the two germline ends. Source material: blood, either unsorted or a sorted T cell fraction (not recorded which). This receptor was identified in a human donor who was either an allogeneic HSCT recipient or a stem cell or donor lymphocyte infusion donor (not recorded which). It is not recorded whose cells these are; they may come from a transplant donor. J is TRBJ1-1 and V is TRBV27; D remains ambiguous. CDR3 in amino acids: CASRDAVGWSTEAFF. CDR3 DNA sequence: TGTGCCAGCAGGGACGCAGTAGGTTGGAGCACTGAAGCTTTCTTT.